Reported below is one T cell receptor beta chain. Under the authors' procedure: Researchers report that nucleated cell counts were estimated from reference gene primer amplification. The protocol was immunoSEQ multiplex PCR, while the TCRdb copy is restricted to in-frame clones and leaves out a portion. The V and J calls and clone size are taken from that table; D and trimming were inferred from the DNA. Counted here are some 57,000 clones, around 87% occurring once; the ten biggest clones make up roughly 0.94%. The V and J ends lost 8 bases and 5 bases, in that order; junction bases with no gene match: 5. The length of the CDR3 is 12 residues. From germline, CDR1 is MDHEN and CDR2 SYDVKM. This sample stems from a study of blood T cell repertoires in COVID-19. Across the whole study: The cDNA or gDNA used as material had been derived from T cells, B-cell-depleted T cells, or PBMCs.

The clonotype comes from a man between 65 and 79 years old with acute or convalescent COVID-19. V usage is TRBV28 and J usage is TRBJ2-5, with 7 bases aligning to TRBD2. Sequencing was performed on peripheral blood. The CDR3 region has the DNA TGTGCCAGCGGGAGGGTAGACGAGACCCAGTACTTC. This codes for CASGRVDETQYF.